A selection of T cell receptor beta chains follows, all from one sample in a study of blood T cells in healthy people across ages. A single record per CDR3 protein comes from TCRdb applying MiXCR to the 5' RACE reads. There are around 1.7 million distinct CDR3 sequences in the sample; 28% occur only once, and roughly 8% lies in the top ten. The sample comprised blood. These receptors came from a woman aged 25 to 45 in good health. Each CDR3 is given with its conserved first and last residue. The D gene is left open where the match is weak. Part of the rows lack a size; the others show once, few, many or a class for expanded clones.

clone_size: few; v_call: TRBV3-1; j_call: TRBJ2-3; d_call: NA; cdr3_aa: CATIGVGTDTQYF; cdr3_nt: TGTGCCACTATTGGGGTCGGCACAGATACGCAGTATTTT
clone_size: NA; v_call: TRBV30; j_call: TRBJ2-2; d_call: TRBD2; cdr3_aa: CACGGADTGELFF; cdr3_nt: TGTGCCTGCGGGGGGGCGGACACCGGGGAGCTGTTTTTT
clone_size: few; v_call: TRBV6-6; j_call: TRBJ2-6; d_call: NA; cdr3_aa: CASSYGIGGSGANVLTF; cdr3_nt: TGTGCCAGCAGTTACGGAATAGGTGGCTCTGGGGCCAACGTCCTGACTTTC
clone_size: NA; v_call: TRBV5-1; j_call: TRBJ2-5; d_call: TRBD1; cdr3_aa: CASSLATGPYYNEQYF; cdr3_nt: TGCGCCAGCAGCTTGGCGACAGGGCCGTACTACAATGAGCAGTACTTC
clone_size: NA; v_call: TRBV19; j_call: TRBJ1-2; d_call: TRBD1; cdr3_aa: CASSNAGTGEVGYTF; cdr3_nt: TGTGCCAGTAGTAACGCTGGGACAGGGGAAGTCGGCTACACCTTC
clone_size: few; v_call: TRBV5-1; j_call: TRBJ2-7; d_call: TRBD2; cdr3_aa: CASRTSGGAYEQYF; cdr3_nt: TGCGCCAGCAGAACTAGCGGGGGGGCCTACGAGCAGTACTTC
clone_size: many; v_call: TRBV5-1; j_call: TRBJ1-6; d_call: NA; cdr3_aa: CASSLGGNSPLHF; cdr3_nt: TGTGCCAGCAGTTTGGGCGGGAATTCACCCCTCCACTTT
clone_size: few; v_call: TRBV20-1; j_call: TRBJ1-1; d_call: NA; cdr3_aa: CSARDLDRNTEAFF; cdr3_nt: TGCAGTGCTAGAGATCTGGACAGGAACACTGAAGCTTTCTTT
clone_size: NA; v_call: TRBV10-3; j_call: TRBJ2-3; d_call: TRBD1; cdr3_aa: CASTGETDTQYF; cdr3_nt: TGTGCCTCGACAGGGGAGACAGATACGCAGTATTTT
clone_size: few; v_call: TRBV5-1; j_call: TRBJ2-4; d_call: NA; cdr3_aa: CASSLEVWGSKNIQYF; cdr3_nt: TGCGCCAGCAGCTTGGAGGTATGGGGGAGCAAAAACATTCAGTACTTC
clone_size: few; v_call: TRBV5-1; j_call: TRBJ1-5; d_call: NA; cdr3_aa: CASSPLPSNQPQHF; cdr3_nt: TGCGCCAGCAGCCCCTTACCCAGCAATCAGCCCCAGCATTTT
clone_size: NA; v_call: TRBV20-1; j_call: TRBJ2-1; d_call: TRBD1; cdr3_aa: CSDPGQGFDEQFF; cdr3_nt: TGCAGTGATCCGGGACAGGGATTCGATGAGCAGTTCTTC
clone_size: few; v_call: TRBV7-2; j_call: TRBJ2-7; d_call: TRBD1; cdr3_aa: CASRTTRDSYEQYF; cdr3_nt: TGTGCCAGCAGGACGACCCGGGACAGCTACGAGCAGTACTTC
clone_size: many; v_call: TRBV4-3; j_call: TRBJ2-7; d_call: NA; cdr3_aa: CASSQDPRGRYEQYF; cdr3_nt: TGCGCCAGCAGCCAAGACCCCAGGGGACGATACGAGCAGTACTTC
clone_size: NA; v_call: TRBV20-1; j_call: TRBJ1-2; d_call: NA; cdr3_aa: CSAGGREHYGYTF; cdr3_nt: TGCAGTGCTGGGGGACGGGAACACTATGGCTACACCTTC
clone_size: few; v_call: TRBV27; j_call: TRBJ2-1; d_call: NA; cdr3_aa: CASSFQAASLYNEQFF; cdr3_nt: TGTGCCAGCAGTTTTCAGGCGGCCTCCCTTTACAATGAGCAGTTCTTC
clone_size: few; v_call: TRBV7-9; j_call: TRBJ2-7; d_call: TRBD2; cdr3_aa: CASSLSTSGSHTGEQYF; cdr3_nt: TGTGCCAGCAGCTTGTCGACTAGCGGGAGCCACACAGGCGAGCAGTACTTC
clone_size: few; v_call: TRBV12-3/TRBV12-4; j_call: TRBJ1-6; d_call: NA; cdr3_aa: CASTSSGGRVDSPLHF; cdr3_nt: TGTGCCAGCACCTCCTCGGGAGGCAGGGTGGATTCACCCCTCCACTTT
clone_size: NA; v_call: TRBV18; j_call: TRBJ2-5; d_call: NA; cdr3_aa: CASPPPNLQETQYF; cdr3_nt: TGTGCCAGCCCACCACCGAATCTCCAAGAGACCCAGTACTTC
clone_size: once; v_call: TRBV9; j_call: TRBJ2-1; d_call: NA; cdr3_aa: CASSVEPAAVYNEQFF; cdr3_nt: TGTGCCAGCAGCGTAGAACCAGCGGCCGTTTACAATGAGCAGTTCTTC
clone_size: few; v_call: TRBV20-1; j_call: TRBJ2-3; d_call: TRBD2; cdr3_aa: CSAYSSGSRTDTQYF; cdr3_nt: TGCAGTGCATATTCCAGCGGGAGCAGGACAGATACGCAGTATTTT
clone_size: few; v_call: TRBV7-3; j_call: TRBJ2-7; d_call: TRBD1; cdr3_aa: CVSSQGQGAYEQYF; cdr3_nt: TGTGTCAGCAGCCAGGGACAGGGGGCCTACGAGCAGTACTTC
clone_size: NA; v_call: TRBV28; j_call: TRBJ2-7; d_call: NA; cdr3_aa: CASTSTGREQYF; cdr3_nt: TGTGCCAGCACCTCGACAGGGAGGGAGCAGTACTTC
clone_size: NA; v_call: TRBV18; j_call: TRBJ2-5; d_call: TRBD1; cdr3_aa: CASSPGQGVGETQYF; cdr3_nt: TGTGCCAGCTCACCCGGACAGGGGGTCGGGGAGACCCAGTACTTC
clone_size: many; v_call: TRBV29-1; j_call: TRBJ2-5; d_call: NA; cdr3_aa: CSGADPFSGTQYF; cdr3_nt: TGCAGCGGGGCGGACCCATTTAGCGGGACCCAGTACTTC
clone_size: NA; v_call: TRBV7-2; j_call: TRBJ1-6; d_call: NA; cdr3_aa: CASSFYGGLGNSPLHF; cdr3_nt: TGTGCCAGCAGCTTTTACGGGGGGTTGGGTAATTCACCCCTCCACTTT
clone_size: few; v_call: TRBV20-1; j_call: TRBJ2-7; d_call: NA; cdr3_aa: CSAIAGGNSYEQYF; cdr3_nt: TGCAGTGCTATTGCCGGGGGCAACTCCTACGAGCAGTACTTC
clone_size: NA; v_call: TRBV30; j_call: TRBJ2-2; d_call: NA; cdr3_aa: CAWSRAGAQAGELFF; cdr3_nt: TGTGCCTGGAGTCGCGCTGGGGCTCAAGCCGGGGAGCTGTTTTTT
clone_size: NA; v_call: TRBV19; j_call: TRBJ2-7; d_call: NA; cdr3_aa: CASSPGWGREQYF; cdr3_nt: TGTGCCAGTAGTCCAGGCTGGGGTAGGGAGCAGTACTTC
clone_size: few; v_call: TRBV19; j_call: TRBJ2-1; d_call: NA; cdr3_aa: CASSISVSNEQFF; cdr3_nt: TGTGCCAGTAGTATATCAGTCAGCAATGAGCAGTTCTTC
clone_size: NA; v_call: TRBV19; j_call: TRBJ1-2; d_call: NA; cdr3_aa: CASKRDTTNYGYTF; cdr3_nt: TGTGCCAGTAAGAGGGACACTACTAACTATGGCTACACCTTC
clone_size: few; v_call: TRBV7-6; j_call: TRBJ1-6; d_call: TRBD1; cdr3_aa: CASSPTDRGHSPLHF; cdr3_nt: TGTGCCAGCAGCCCAACGGACAGGGGGCATTCACCCCTCCACTTT
clone_size: few; v_call: TRBV5-1; j_call: TRBJ2-1; d_call: NA; cdr3_aa: CASRAQKLRSEQFF; cdr3_nt: TGCGCCAGCCGCGCGCAGAAATTGCGGAGTGAGCAGTTCTTC
clone_size: few; v_call: TRBV12-3/TRBV12-4; j_call: TRBJ2-3; d_call: TRBD1; cdr3_aa: CASSPGTGLGTDTQYF; cdr3_nt: TGTGCCAGCAGTCCCGGGACAGGGTTGGGCACAGATACGCAGTATTTT
clone_size: NA; v_call: TRBV11-2; j_call: TRBJ1-1; d_call: NA; cdr3_aa: CASSFSGTGEAFF; cdr3_nt: TGTGCCAGCAGCTTTTCCGGGACGGGTGAAGCTTTCTTT
clone_size: few; v_call: TRBV5-1; j_call: TRBJ2-7; d_call: NA; cdr3_aa: CASVHGDEQYF; cdr3_nt: TGCGCCAGCGTTCATGGGGACGAGCAGTACTTC
clone_size: NA; v_call: TRBV6-1; j_call: TRBJ1-5; d_call: NA; cdr3_aa: CASSEPGNQPQHF; cdr3_nt: TGTGCCAGCAGTGAACCGGGCAATCAGCCCCAGCATTTT
clone_size: NA; v_call: TRBV20-1; j_call: TRBJ1-4; d_call: NA; cdr3_aa: CSAREGTLEKLFF; cdr3_nt: TGCAGTGCTAGAGAGGGCACCCTTGAAAAACTGTTTTTT
clone_size: NA; v_call: TRBV7-6; j_call: TRBJ2-1; d_call: TRBD2; cdr3_aa: CASSRLAGSQFF; cdr3_nt: TGTGCCAGCAGCAGACTAGCGGGGAGCCAGTTCTTC
clone_size: few; v_call: TRBV20-1; j_call: TRBJ2-3; d_call: NA; cdr3_aa: CSASGVAISTDTQYF; cdr3_nt: TGCAGTGCTAGTGGAGTAGCGATTAGCACAGATACGCAGTATTTT
clone_size: NA; v_call: TRBV12-3/TRBV12-4; j_call: TRBJ2-7; d_call: NA; cdr3_aa: CASRRNSGTRSSYEQYF; cdr3_nt: TGTGCCAGCAGACGCAACTCCGGGACGAGGAGCTCCTACGAGCAGTACTTC
clone_size: NA; v_call: TRBV5-1; j_call: TRBJ2-3; d_call: TRBD1; cdr3_aa: CASSTWDRLTTDTQYF; cdr3_nt: TGCGCCAGCAGCACCTGGGACAGGTTGACGACAGATACGCAGTATTTT
clone_size: NA; v_call: TRBV5-1; j_call: TRBJ2-1; d_call: NA; cdr3_aa: CASSLVPSDEQFF; cdr3_nt: TGCGCCAGCAGCTTGGTACCTAGCGATGAGCAGTTCTTC
clone_size: NA; v_call: TRBV7-8; j_call: TRBJ2-4; d_call: NA; cdr3_aa: CASSSRSEGYIQYF; cdr3_nt: TGTGCCAGCAGCTCGAGATCGGAGGGTTACATTCAGTACTTC
clone_size: few; v_call: TRBV5-1; j_call: TRBJ2-3; d_call: NA; cdr3_aa: CASSLVLRSTTDTQYF; cdr3_nt: TGCGCCAGCAGCTTAGTCCTCCGCAGCACCACAGATACGCAGTATTTT
clone_size: NA; v_call: TRBV7-9; j_call: TRBJ2-1; d_call: TRBD1; cdr3_aa: CTSSLVEGTVSNEQFF; cdr3_nt: TGTACCAGCAGCTTAGTAGAAGGGACAGTCTCCAATGAGCAGTTCTTC
clone_size: NA; v_call: TRBV10-3; j_call: TRBJ2-1; d_call: TRBD2; cdr3_aa: CAIRTSGRVHEQFF; cdr3_nt: TGTGCCATCAGGACTAGCGGGAGGGTCCATGAGCAGTTCTTC
clone_size: NA; v_call: TRBV30; j_call: TRBJ2-3; d_call: TRBD2; cdr3_aa: CAWSGGAGVADTQYF; cdr3_nt: TGTGCCTGGAGTGGAGGAGCGGGGGTCGCAGATACGCAGTATTTT
clone_size: NA; v_call: TRBV29-1; j_call: TRBJ2-1; d_call: TRBD1; cdr3_aa: CSVSGTGAYNEQFF; cdr3_nt: TGCAGCGTTTCCGGGACAGGGGCCTACAATGAGCAGTTCTTC
clone_size: few; v_call: TRBV19; j_call: TRBJ2-1; d_call: TRBD1; cdr3_aa: CASSIVRGLSYNEQFF; cdr3_nt: TGTGCCAGTAGTATAGTCAGGGGGTTGTCCTACAATGAGCAGTTCTTC
clone_size: NA; v_call: TRBV20-1; j_call: TRBJ2-7; d_call: NA; cdr3_aa: CRARSDSEAQYF; cdr3_nt: TGCAGGGCTAGGTCCGACAGCGAAGCTCAGTACTTC
clone_size: NA; v_call: TRBV20-1; j_call: TRBJ2-7; d_call: TRBD2; cdr3_aa: CSARRAGTGLAGEQYF; cdr3_nt: TGCAGTGCCCGACGGGCGGGGACGGGACTAGCTGGCGAGCAGTACTTC
clone_size: few; v_call: TRBV11-2; j_call: TRBJ1-2; d_call: TRBD1; cdr3_aa: CASSSMSGGADGYTF; cdr3_nt: TGTGCCAGCAGCTCGATGTCAGGGGGCGCCGATGGCTACACCTTC
clone_size: few; v_call: TRBV24-1; j_call: TRBJ2-3; d_call: TRBD2; cdr3_aa: CATSDTTSGGAARGTDTQYF; cdr3_nt: TGTGCCACCAGTGACACAACTAGCGGGGGGGCCGCGCGTGGCACAGATACGCAGTATTTT
clone_size: NA; v_call: TRBV28; j_call: TRBJ2-3; d_call: TRBD2; cdr3_aa: CASSPTSGTGADTQYF; cdr3_nt: TGTGCCAGCAGCCCTACTAGCGGCACTGGGGCCGATACGCAGTATTTT
clone_size: NA; v_call: TRBV12-3/TRBV12-4; j_call: TRBJ1-6; d_call: NA; cdr3_aa: CASSFSINSSLHF; cdr3_nt: TGTGCCAGCAGTTTTTCTATAAATTCATCCCTCCACTTT